Shown below are 22 T cell receptor beta chains from a single sample sequenced in a study of blood T cell repertoires in COVID-19. Profiling relied on immunoSEQ multiplex PCR, and the TCRdb table lists in-frame clones only, not all of them. The table has 70,000 or so clones, roughly 80% seen once. Source material: peripheral blood. The receptors derive from a woman aged 80 or over with acute or convalescent COVID-19.

The chain links TRBV27 to TRBJ1-1, with D maybe TRBD1 (6 bases). V was clipped by 2 bases and J by 7 bases, with 14 bases between them. CDR3 length equals 14 residues. Germline CDR1 is MNHEY and CDR2 is SMNVEV (reference sequence). The DNA for the CDR3 is TGTGCCAGCAGTTTAACTGGCGGGGGCTTTGAAGCTTTCTTT. This encodes CASSLTGGGFEAFF.

The chain recombines TRBV11-2 with TRBJ2-7; 8 nucleotides align to TRBD1. The germline gives CDR1 SGHAT, CDR2 FQNNGV. J was trimmed by 6 bases and V by 1 base; bases with no gene match: 8. The CDR3 has 15 residues. The CDR3 spells CASSLGGQGFREQYF. As DNA, the CDR3 is TGTGCCAGCAGCTTAGGAGGACAGGGCTTCCGCGAGCAGTACTTC.

This clone was found a few times. The chain couples TRBV2 to TRBJ1-5, with 7 bases lining up with TRBD1. Per germline, CDR1 SNHLY and CDR2 FYNNEI. V dropped 6 bases and J dropped 2; count of bases not matched to a gene: 7. The CDR3 totals 15 residues. The CDR3 reads CASSADRAGNQPQHF. The CDR3 DNA reads as TGTGCCAGCAGCGCCGACAGGGCGGGCAATCAGCCCCAGCATTTT.

The chain carries TRBV7-3 and TRBJ2-1; 7 bases agree with TRBD2. The CDR3 covers 14 residues. Unmatched junction bases numbered 11, after V lost 7 bases and J lost 8 bases. The germline V gene encodes CDR1 SGHTA and CDR2 FQGTGA. This CDR3 reads CASKPGLPSDEQFF. DNA for the CDR3: TGTGCCAGCAAGCCGGGACTACCGAGCGATGAGCAGTTCTTC.

V and J are TRBV5-1 and TRBJ2-2; 11 nucleotides match TRBD2. CDR1 SGHRS and CDR2 YFSETQ come from the germline V gene. Germline trimming cut 3 bases from V and 6 bases from J; bases unmatched to any gene: 4. This CDR3 spans 15 amino acids. The CDR3 loop reads CASSYNSGGAGELFF. CDR3 sequence (DNA): TGCGCCAGCAGCTACAATAGCGGGGGGGCCGGGGAGCTGTTTTTT.

Remarks on this clone: A junction end diverges from the germline sequence, so it may reflect a read error. The chain recombines TRBV5-6 with TRBJ1-1; 10 nucleotides align to TRBD1. The CDR3 spans 13 residues. The germline V gene has CDR1 SGHDT and CDR2 YYEEEE. The CDR3 bases are TGTGCCAGCAGAGGAAAGGACAGGGGGATCCCTTTTTTT. This sequence encodes CASRGKDRGIPFF. The entire variable domain, with the rest obtained from reference TRBV5-6 and TRBJ1-1, is as follows: DAGVTQSPTHLIKTRGQQVTLRCSPKSGHDTVSWYQQALGQGPQFIFQYYEEEERQRGNFPDRFSGHQFPNYSSELNVNALLLGDSALYLCASRGKDRGIPFFGQGTRLTVV.

J is TRBJ2-6 and V is TRBV7-2, with 7 bases aligning to TRBD1. The trim removed 3 bases at V and 4 bases at J, leaving 15 bases unmatched. The CDR3 covers 19 residues. Germline V lookup: CDR1 SGHTA, CDR2 FQGNSA. The CDR3 loop is CASSFTTFKGAEGANVLTF. CDR3 bases: TGTGCCAGCAGCTTCACTACCTTTAAGGGGGCGGAGGGGGCCAACGTCCTGACTTTC.

The CDR3 nucleotides read TGTGCCACCAGCAGAAGGGGACAGGGGGATCGGTATGGCTACACCTTC. This encodes CATSRRGQGDRYGYTF. The chain has TRBV15 and TRBJ1-2; 11 bases match TRBD1. Trimming removed 2 bases from V and 5 bases from J; junction bases left unmatched: 7. Germline-derived CDR1 and CDR2 are LNHNV and YYDKDF (reference sequence). This CDR3 region has 16 residues.

The gene calls are TRBV10-1 and TRBJ2-1; TRBD2 agrees at 8 bases. From germline, CDR1 is WNHNN and CDR2 SYGVQD (reference sequence). The CDR3 spans 14 residues. V shed 3 bases, J shed 7 bases, and the junction held 5 bases outside the gene matches. The CDR3 protein is CASSDAGGENEQFF. The CDR3 DNA sequence: TGCGCCAGCAGTGATGCGGGGGGTGAGAATGAGCAGTTCTTC.

This chain links TRBV13 with TRBJ2-3; 10 bases are a match to TRBD2. This CDR3 contains 15 residues. V gave up 4 bases and J gave up 2 bases; unmatched junction bases: 3. The germline gives CDR1 PRHDT, CDR2 FYEKMQ (reference sequence). The CDR3 sequence: CASSSSGGDTDTQYF. The CDR3 nucleotides are TGTGCCAGCAGCTCCAGCGGGGGGGACACAGATACGCAGTATTTT.

In this sample, this clone is medium-sized (0.01 to 0.1%). V and J are TRBV6-4 and TRBJ1-1; the D gene is possibly TRBD1 (6 bases). The V and J ends lost 5 bases and 1 base respectively, with 14 bases between them. This CDR3 contains 15 residues. Germline CDR1 reads MRHNA; CDR2 reads SNTAGT. CDR3 nucleotide sequence: TGTGCCAGCAGTCCAAGCGGGGGGGCGAACACTGAAGCTTTCTTT. Amino acid sequence: CASSPSGGANTEAFF.

The rearrangement links TRBV7-2 to TRBJ1-2; TRBD1 is a possible D gene (5 bases). The V gene lost 1 base and the J gene lost 6 bases, with 15 bases spanning the gap. There are 15 residues in the CDR3. The germline gives CDR1 SGHTA, CDR2 FQGNSA. The CDR3 loop reads CASSLVAGVVDGYTF. In DNA form, the CDR3 reads TGTGCCAGCAGCTTAGTTGCGGGGGTGGTTGATGGCTACACCTTC.

The J gene is TRBJ2-7, the V gene TRBV19, with D perhaps TRBD1 (5 bases). The CDR3 consists of 11 residues. With 10 bases removed from V and 2 bases from J, the gap between germline ends came to 9 bases. The germline gives CDR1 LNHDA, CDR2 SQIVND (reference sequence). CDR3 region: CATQGAYEQYF. In DNA form, the CDR3 reads TGTGCCACTCAAGGGGCCTACGAGCAGTACTTC.

V usage is TRBV10-2 and J usage is TRBJ1-2; the D gene is possibly TRBD1 (6 bases). In germline, CDR1 is WSHSY, CDR2 SAAADI. V lost 0 bases, J lost 8 bases, and 13 bases lay in between. The CDR3 covers 14 residues. CDR3 region: CASSESQGQRGYTF. The CDR3 nucleotides are TGCGCCAGCAGTGAGTCTCAGGGGCAGCGCGGCTACACCTTC.

This clone was seen once. This chain connects TRBV5-1 to TRBJ1-2; 7 positions match TRBD1. V shed 4 bases, J shed 7 bases, and the junction held 7 bases outside the gene matches. Germline values: CDR1 SGHRS, CDR2 YFSETQ. This CDR3 contains 13 residues. CDR3 sequence reads: CASSLDRVAGYTF. The CDR3 DNA follows: TGCGCCAGCAGCCTCGACAGGGTAGCTGGCTACACCTTC.

The J gene is TRBJ1-2, the V gene TRBV20-1; a possible D gene is TRBD1 (5 bases). Germline CDR1 and CDR2: DFQATT and SNEGSKA (reference sequence). Trimming shortened V by 3 bases and J by 8 bases, and 19 bases separated the two germline ends. The CDR3 extends over 14 amino acids. This chain's CDR3 is CSASHLPGLRGYTF. The CDR3 bases are TGCAGTGCTAGTCATCTCCCAGGGCTGAGGGGCTACACCTTC.

This sequence joins TRBV2 and TRBJ1-2; TRBD1 aligns across 7 bases. The V and J ends lost 3 bases and 4 bases, in that order; junction bases with no gene match: 8. Germline CDR1 reads SNHLY; CDR2 reads FYNNEI. CDR3 length equals 15 residues. The CDR3 spells CASSEHRGQIYGYTF. The CDR3 DNA follows: TGTGCCAGCAGTGAGCACAGGGGTCAGATCTATGGCTACACCTTC.

The count of this clone is one. The chain couples TRBV19 to TRBJ1-1, with no clear D. The germline gives CDR1 LNHDA, CDR2 SQIVND (reference sequence). Trimming left V 3 bases short and J 6 bases short, with 5 bases between. There are 11 residues in the CDR3. The CDR3 spells CASSIGAEAFF. The CDR3 nucleotides read TGTGCCAGTAGTATCGGTGCTGAAGCTTTCTTT.

The chain combines TRBV4-1 with TRBJ2-1; TRBD2 might be the D (9 bases). Trimming took 1 base from V and 7 from J, leaving 23 bases between them. Germline values: CDR1 MGHRA, CDR2 YSYEKL. This CDR3 is 18 amino acids long. This chain's CDR3 is CASSQGGRGRGTGNEQFF. CDR3 in DNA: TGCGCCAGCAGCCAAGGCGGGAGGGGGAGAGGGACAGGTAATGAGCAGTTCTTC.

This clone showed up just a few times. The rearrangement joins TRBV6-6 to TRBJ1-1; tentatively, D is TRBD1 (5 bases). Trimming shortened V by 10 bases and J by 1 base, and 13 bases separated the two germline ends. Germline V gene data show CDR1 as MNHNY and CDR2 as SVGAGI (reference sequence). This CDR3 has 13 residues. The CDR3 DNA follows: TGTGCCATCTCACAGGTGGAGAACACTGAAGCTTTCTTT. Encoded protein: CAISQVENTEAFF.

CDR3 loop: CASVRGATNTEAFF. CDR3 DNA: TGTGCCAGCGTACGGGGGGCAACTAACACTGAAGCTTTCTTT. The chain has TRBV21-1 and TRBJ1-1. TRBV21-1 is deemed a pseudogene. The CDR3 length is 14 residues.

V usage is TRBV5-1 and J usage is TRBJ2-7, with TRBD2 matching over 9 bases. V trimming: 3 bases; J trimming: 3 bases; junction bases outside the gene matches: 7. The CDR3 loop spans 15 amino acids. CDR1 is SGHRS, CDR2 YFSETQ, per germline. CDR3 nucleotides: TGCGCCAGCAGCTCGCCGACTAGCGGAATCTACGAGCAGTACTTC. As protein: CASSSPTSGIYEQYF.